These 28 T cell receptor beta chains were sequenced from one sample in a study of blood T cell repertoires in COVID-19. Measured with immunoSEQ multiplex PCR; TCRdb has only the in-frame clones, and not every one. The repertoire includes roughly 260,000 clones, roughly 85% of them detected once, and 3.1% sits in the top ten. Sequenced: peripheral blood. The source of these receptors is a woman between 18 and 29 years old with acute or convalescent COVID-19.

This chain links TRBV28 with TRBJ2-7; perhaps TRBD2 as D (6 bases). This CDR3 has 15 amino acids. With 5 bases removed from V and 2 bases from J, the gap between germline ends came to 16 bases. Per germline, CDR1 MDHEN and CDR2 SYDVKM. The CDR3 sequence is CASSDGSSGPYEQYF. DNA for the CDR3: TGTGCCAGCAGTGATGGGTCCAGCGGGCCCTACGAGCAGTACTTC.

The J gene is TRBJ2-7, the V gene TRBV27, with TRBD2 matching 9 bases. Germline V lookup: CDR1 MNHEY, CDR2 SMNVEV (reference sequence). V lost 0 bases to trimming and J lost 0 bases; unmatched junction nucleotides: 3. This CDR3 has 16 residues. The CDR3 is CASSLSSSGNSYEQYF. The CDR3 DNA reads TGTGCCAGCAGTTTATCGTCTAGCGGGAACTCCTACGAGCAGTACTTC.

The chain employs TRBV11-2 and TRBJ1-5; no reliable D call. Trimming cost V 5 bases and J 3 bases, with 8 bases left between them. This CDR3 has 13 residues. Germline assignment: CDR1 SGHAT and CDR2 FQNNGV. The CDR3 loop reads CASSHTHNQPQHF. The CDR3 bases are TGTGCCAGCAGCCACACACACAATCAGCCCCAGCATTTT.

J is TRBJ2-5 and V is TRBV20-1; D might be TRBD1 (5 bases). The CDR3 extends over 13 amino acids. Per germline, CDR1 DFQATT and CDR2 SNEGSKA (reference sequence). Between the trimmed V and J ends, which lost 3 bases and 5 bases, there was a span of 13 bases. CDR3 region: CSASSRAYETQYF. The CDR3 DNA reads TGCAGTGCTAGTTCCAGGGCATATGAGACCCAGTACTTC.

The V gene is TRBV29-1, the J gene TRBJ2-5; D possibly corresponds to TRBD2 (5 bases). V gave up 7 bases and J gave up 1 base, with 10 bases separating them. Germline CDR1 reads SQVTM; CDR2 reads ANQGSEA. This CDR3 is built from 12 residues. The CDR3 here is CSGGGFQETQYF. The CDR3 region has the DNA TGCAGCGGTGGAGGATTCCAAGAGACCCAGTACTTC.

The J gene is TRBJ2-1, the V gene TRBV24-1; D perhaps matches TRBD2 (6 bases). The germline V gene has CDR1 KGHDR and CDR2 SFDVKD. Deletions cut 7 bases from V and 0 bases from J, with 12 bases between. This CDR3 region has 15 residues. The CDR3 here is CATREGSGSYNEQFF. The CDR3 region has the DNA TGTGCCACCAGGGAGGGTTCGGGCTCCTACAATGAGCAGTTCTTC.

The chain has TRBV27 and TRBJ2-7; 9 bases are a match to TRBD1. Germline CDR1 MNHEY, CDR2 SMNVEV (reference sequence). The CDR3 has 18 amino acids. With 1 base clipped from V and 2 bases from J, the junction kept 12 bases outside the gene matches. DNA of the CDR3: TGTGCCAGCAGTTTATGGGGGTGGGGACAGGGCAATACCTACGAGCAGTACTTC. It yields the protein CASSLWGWGQGNTYEQYF.

This chain links TRBV28 with TRBJ2-5; D gene unclear. The germline CDR1 and CDR2 sequences are MDHEN and SYDVKM. Trimming took off 4 bases at V and 6 bases at J, with 12 bases between the two ends. The CDR3 extends over 13 amino acids. The CDR3 protein is CASSSIVVQTQYF. In DNA, the CDR3 is TGTGCCAGCAGTTCCATAGTCGTGCAGACCCAGTACTTC.

CDR3 loop: CASTSSSSYNSPLHF. CDR3 DNA sequence: TGTGCCAGCACGTCGTCGAGCTCCTATAATTCACCCCTCCACTTT. The chain uses TRBV27 and TRBJ1-6, with D unresolved. V lost 7 bases to trimming and J lost 0 bases, with 10 bases between them. CDR1 and CDR2 (germline): MNHEY, SMNVEV (reference sequence). The CDR3 runs 15 residues.

The rearrangement uses TRBV3-1 (or the pseudogene TRBV3-2) and TRBJ2-1; 9 positions match TRBD2. Germline V gene data show CDR1 as LGHDT and CDR2 as YNNKEL (reference sequence). The CDR3 contains 17 residues. Trimming at V came to 3 bases and at J to 5 bases, leaving 11 bases not matched to a gene. CDR3 region: CASSHGIGTSRNNEQFF. The CDR3, as DNA: TGTGCCAGCAGCCATGGGATAGGGACTAGCAGGAACAATGAGCAGTTCTTC.

This sequence joins TRBV7-8 and TRBJ2-5; D may be TRBD1 (5 bases). V was trimmed by 3 bases and J by 1 base, leaving 6 bases between them. This CDR3 contains 13 residues. Germline-derived CDR1 and CDR2 are SGHVS and FQNEAQ. This chain's CDR3 is CASSLTVQETQYF. The CDR3, as DNA: TGTGCCAGCAGCTTGACAGTCCAAGAGACCCAGTACTTC.

J is TRBJ2-4 and V is TRBV9, with 7 bases that match TRBD2. The V segment lost 3 bases and the J segment 8 bases; nucleotides outside the gene matches: 11. CDR3 length equals 15 residues. The germline V gene has CDR1 SGDLS and CDR2 YYNGEE. The CDR3 here is CASSASSGGGDIQYF. In DNA form, the CDR3 reads TGTGCCAGCAGCGCTAGCTCGGGAGGAGGGGACATTCAGTACTTC.

This clone was seen just once. This chain links TRBV29-1 with TRBJ2-7; TRBD1 matches 7 bases. The CDR3 contains 15 residues. Germline CDR1 and CDR2: SQVTM and ANQGSEA. V lost 0 bases to trimming and J lost 0 bases; unmatched junction nucleotides: 5. Here the CDR3 reads CSVEETGSSSYEQYF. CDR3 bases: TGCAGCGTTGAAGAGACAGGGTCTAGCTCCTACGAGCAGTACTTC.

This chain links TRBV30 with TRBJ2-3, with 11 nucleotides matching TRBD2. The CDR3 is 18 residues long. The J segment lost 0 bases and the V segment lost 4 bases, leaving 12 bases of the junction unmatched. Germline V lookup: CDR1 GTSNPN, CDR2 SVGIG (reference sequence). This CDR3 reads CAWTSGRSPHSSTDTQYF. The CDR3 DNA sequence: TGTGCCTGGACTAGCGGGAGGAGCCCGCATTCTAGCACAGATACGCAGTATTTT.

V usage is TRBV19 and J usage is TRBJ2-1; TRBD1 is a possible D gene (5 bases). Germline CDR1 is LNHDA and CDR2 is SQIVND (reference sequence). The CDR3 spans 12 residues. V lost 3 bases to trimming and J lost 10 bases, with 10 bases between them. This CDR3 reads CASSIKGAEQFF. CDR3 coding DNA: TGTGCCAGTAGTATTAAAGGGGCAGAGCAGTTCTTC.

The chain couples TRBV30 to TRBJ1-3; no definite D call. Deletions cut 7 bases from V and 7 bases from J, with 8 bases between. In germline, CDR1 is GTSNPN, CDR2 SVGIG (reference sequence). This CDR3 has 10 residues. The CDR3 bases are TGTGCCTCCGGGAAGAACACCATATATTTT. Translating it yields CASGKNTIYF.

Note on this clone: This same CDR3 is encoded by further DNA sequences in the sample. The V call is TRBV5-1, the J call TRBJ2-5, with 9 bases identical to TRBD1. The V gene's germline CDR1 is SGHRS and CDR2 YFSETQ. Trimming took 4 bases from V and 3 from J; bases not matched to a gene: 4. This CDR3 is built from 14 residues. The CDR3 DNA reads TGCGCCAGCAGCAAGGACAGGGGAGAAGAGACCCAGTACTTC. Residues: CASSKDRGEETQYF.

J is TRBJ2-7 and V is TRBV29-1; 7 nucleotides align to TRBD1. CDR3 size: 11 residues. With 6 bases clipped from V and 7 bases from J, the junction kept 6 bases outside the gene matches. Germline CDR1 is SQVTM and CDR2 is ANQGSEA. The CDR3 DNA sequence: TGCAGCGTATCTGGACAGGAGGAGCAGTACTTC. Its protein is CSVSGQEEQYF.

The chain couples TRBV5-1 to TRBJ2-7; 9 positions match TRBD1. V dropped 4 bases and J dropped 0; count of bases not matched to a gene: 17. The CDR3 length is 19 residues. Germline-derived CDR1 and CDR2 are SGHRS and YFSETQ. In DNA, the CDR3 is TGCGCCAGCAGCAGGCCCGGGACAGGGTCTACCCCCTTCTCCTACGAGCAGTACTTC. Translated, it gives CASSRPGTGSTPFSYEQYF.

This clone came up many times. V usage is TRBV4-1 and J usage is TRBJ1-5; D unresolved. Germline CDR1 and CDR2: MGHRA and YSYEKL. Deletions cut 5 bases from V and 2 bases from J, with 16 bases between. The CDR3 runs 16 residues. CDR3 loop: CASSDSDPLGNQPQHF. CDR3 DNA sequence: TGCGCCAGCAGCGACTCCGATCCTCTAGGCAATCAGCCCCAGCATTTT.

The chain recombines TRBV2 with TRBJ2-7, with D unclear. Trimming pared 5 bases from V and 3 bases from J, leaving 5 bases between. CDR3 length equals 11 residues. Germline V gene sequence: CDR1 SNHLY, CDR2 FYNNEI. Here the CDR3 DNA reads TGTGCCAGCAGTCATTTCTACGAGCAGTACTTC. It codes for CASSHFYEQYF.

This chain joins TRBV7-2 and TRBJ2-6; TRBD1 agrees at 7 bases. The junction had 3 bases not matched to a gene; V was cut back by 0 bases and J by 1 base. Germline assignment: CDR1 SGHTA and CDR2 FQGNSA. This CDR3 comprises 17 residues. The CDR3 region is CASSLAIQGSGANVLTF. CDR3 nucleotides: TGTGCCAGCAGCTTAGCTATACAGGGGTCTGGGGCCAACGTCCTGACTTTC. Full variable domain (remainder filled in from reference TRBV7-2 and TRBJ2-6): GAGVSQSPSNKVTEKGKDVELRCDPISGHTALYWYRQSLGQGLEFLIYFQGNSAPDKSGLPSDRFSAERTGGSVSTLTIQRTQQEDSAVYLCASSLAIQGSGANVLTFGAGSRLTVL.

This chain connects TRBV3-1 (or the pseudogene TRBV3-2) to TRBJ1-1; D unresolved. From germline, CDR1 is LGHDT and CDR2 YNNKEL (reference sequence). V was cut by 6 bases and J by 1 base, with 9 bases left in between. The CDR3 is made up of 13 amino acids. CDR3 loop: CASSPRQNTEAFF. CDR3 DNA sequence: TGTGCCAGCAGTCCGAGACAGAACACTGAAGCTTTCTTT.

The rearrangement uses TRBV6-5 and TRBJ2-2; TRBD2 matches 11 bases. From germline, CDR1 is MNHEY and CDR2 SVGAGI. The trim removed 8 bases at V and 8 bases at J, leaving 4 bases unmatched. The CDR3 is made up of 13 amino acids. CDR3 region: CASQASGRGELFF. CDR3 sequence (DNA): TGTGCCAGCCAGGCTAGCGGGAGGGGGGAGCTGTTTTTT.

This clone was found a few times. The rearrangement joins TRBV29-1 to TRBJ2-5; 12 bases match TRBD2. CDR1 and CDR2 from the germline V gene are SQVTM and ANQGSEA. This CDR3 region has 14 residues. The junction had 7 bases not matched to a gene; V was cut back by 6 bases and J by 5 bases. CDR3 sequence (DNA): TGCAGCGTCCGAGGGACTAGCGGGTTGGAGACCCAGTACTTC. This codes for CSVRGTSGLETQYF.

The chain combines TRBV6-2 or TRBV6-3 with TRBJ2-3; 8 bases fit TRBD2. V dropped 5 bases and J dropped 5; count of bases not matched to a gene: 9. This CDR3 has 15 amino acids. The germline V gene has CDR1 MNHEY and CDR2 SVGEGT. CDR3 nucleotide sequence: TGTGCCAGCAGTCTAAGCGGGAGAGTGGTAGATACGCAGTATTTT. Its protein is CASSLSGRVVDTQYF.

The chain combines TRBV7-9 with TRBJ2-5; no firm D call. In germline, CDR1 is SEHNR, CDR2 FQNEAQ (reference sequence). The CDR3 spans 15 residues. V lost 1 base and J 1 base, leaving 10 bases between the germline ends. The CDR3 is CASSLGPSPQETQYF. CDR3 nucleotides: TGTGCCAGCAGCTTAGGGCCCTCCCCCCAAGAGACCCAGTACTTC.

This clone was seen a single time. This sequence joins TRBV7-6 and TRBJ2-5; D might be TRBD1 (5 bases). Germline CDR1 and CDR2: SGHVS and FNYEAQ. Trimming removed 1 base from V and 7 bases from J, with 19 bases in between. The CDR3 totals 16 residues. Here the CDR3 reads CASSLGSPTVKGTQYF. CDR3 DNA: TGTGCCAGCAGCTTAGGTTCACCGACAGTCAAAGGGACCCAGTACTTC.